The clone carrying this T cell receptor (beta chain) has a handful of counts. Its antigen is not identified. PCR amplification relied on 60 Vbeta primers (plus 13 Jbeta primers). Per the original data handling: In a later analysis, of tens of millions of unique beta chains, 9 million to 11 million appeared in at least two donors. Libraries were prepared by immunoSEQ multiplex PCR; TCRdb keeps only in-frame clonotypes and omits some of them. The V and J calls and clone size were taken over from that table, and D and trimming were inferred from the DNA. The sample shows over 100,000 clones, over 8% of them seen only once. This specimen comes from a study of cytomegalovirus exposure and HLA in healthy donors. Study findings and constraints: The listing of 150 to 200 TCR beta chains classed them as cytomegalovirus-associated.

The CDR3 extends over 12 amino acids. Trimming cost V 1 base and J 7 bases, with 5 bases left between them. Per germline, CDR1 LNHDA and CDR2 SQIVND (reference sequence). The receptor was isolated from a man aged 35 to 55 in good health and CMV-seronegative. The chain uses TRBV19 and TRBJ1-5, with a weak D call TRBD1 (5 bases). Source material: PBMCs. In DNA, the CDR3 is TGTGCCAGTAGTATAGGGGGCCAGCCCCAGCATTTT. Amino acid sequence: CASSIGGQPQHF.